One sample yielded the 28 T cell receptor beta chains listed below, sequenced in a study of early T cells in non-severe SARS-CoV-2 infection. TCRdb itself ran the 5' RACE reads through MiXCR, one entry per CDR3 protein. The sample has some 96,000 distinct CDR3 sequences, more than 12% seen once. Sequencing was done on a sample of whole blood. The receptors stem from an adult who was a healthcare worker with PCR-confirmed SARS-CoV-2 infection or an uninfected control (not recorded which).

This clonotype was seen only a few times. Compared with germline, one end of the junction differs, possibly owing to a read error. This sequence joins TRBV2 and TRBJ2-3; 11 bases line up with TRBD2. Germline V lookup: CDR1 SNHLY, CDR2 FYNNEI. The CDR3 is made up of 15 amino acids. CDR3 DNA: TGTGCTAGCAGCGGGACTAGCGGTAGAACAGATACGCAGTATTTT. This translates into CASSGTSGRTDTQYF.

This clonotype was detected only a few times. The gene calls are TRBV28 and TRBJ1-3; possible D gene TRBD1, 6 bases. Germline CDR1 is MDHEN and CDR2 is SYDVKM. V lost 10 bases and J lost 4, with 14 bases in between. The length of the CDR3 is 13 residues. This chain's CDR3 is CATTTGQGNTIYF. CDR3 nucleotide sequence: TGTGCCACAACAACAGGGCAGGGAAACACCATATATTTT.

The CDR3, as DNA: TGTGCCAGCACTTTGGTGAACACTGAAGCTTTCTTT. Its protein is CASTLVNTEAFF. The V call is TRBV28, the J call TRBJ1-1, with D unresolved. The CDR3 is made up of 12 amino acids. From germline, CDR1 is MDHEN and CDR2 SYDVKM. Deletions cut 7 bases from V and 0 bases from J, with 6 bases between.

The chain carries TRBV19 and TRBJ2-1; 12 bases map to TRBD2. After removal of 10 bases from V and 7 bases from J, the junction contained 11 bases not matched to a gene. This CDR3 is 15 amino acids long. Germline V gene data show CDR1 as LNHDA and CDR2 as SQIVND (reference sequence). The DNA of the CDR3 is TGTGCCACCAAACCTAGCGGGAGGGGTTTTAATGAGCAGTTCTTC. Its translation is CATKPSGRGFNEQFF.

The chain carries TRBV6-1 and TRBJ2-7; D is undetermined. The V gene lost 3 bases and the J gene lost 5 bases, with 8 bases spanning the gap. This CDR3 contains 12 residues. Germline V gene data show CDR1 as MNHNS and CDR2 as SASEGT. CDR3 residues: CASSEQDNEQYF. The CDR3 DNA sequence: TGTGCCAGCAGTGAGCAGGATAACGAGCAGTACTTC.

Only a few counts were recorded for this clonotype. The V call is TRBV28, the J call TRBJ2-1, with TRBD2 matching 9 bases. Germline-derived CDR1 and CDR2 are MDHEN and SYDVKM. CDR3 length equals 15 residues. The trim removed 6 bases at V and 6 bases at J, leaving 9 bases unmatched. CDR3 in amino acids: CASSCSAGGTNEQFF. Here the CDR3 DNA reads TGTGCCAGCAGCTGTTCGGCGGGGGGGACCAATGAGCAGTTCTTC.

In its sample, this clonotype was seen a few times. This rearrangement joins TRBV2 to TRBJ2-1; tentatively, D is TRBD1 (6 bases). V gave up 8 bases and J gave up 5 bases, with 13 bases separating them. Germline V gene lookup returns CDR1 SNHLY and CDR2 FYNNEI. This CDR3 contains 13 residues. CDR3 sequence (DNA): TGTGCCAGCCTGGGGGCGGTTAACAATGAGCAGTTCTTC. Residues: CASLGAVNNEQFF. The full variable domain, with the rest looked up from reference TRBV2 and TRBJ2-1, is EPEVTQTPSHQVTQMGQEVILRCVPISNHLYFYWYRQILGQKVEFLVSFYNNEISEKSEIFDDQFSVERPDGSNFTLKIRSTKLEDSAMYFCASLGAVNNEQFFGPGTRLTVL.

The rearrangement joins TRBV27 to TRBJ2-2, with unresolved D. The CDR3 contains 12 residues. V was pared by 5 bases and J by 2 bases, with 3 bases between. Germline V gene sequence: CDR1 MNHEY, CDR2 SMNVEV (reference sequence). CDR3 amino acids: CASSRNTGELFF. In nucleotides, the CDR3 is TGTGCCAGCAGTCGTAACACCGGGGAGCTGTTTTTT.

The chain uses TRBV12-3 or TRBV12-4 and TRBJ2-1; D gene unclear. The CDR3 length is 11 residues. V lost 8 bases and J lost 4, with 6 bases in between. The CDR3 bases are TGTGCCAGCTCCCAGTACAATGAGCAGTTCTTC. Translating it yields CASSQYNEQFF.

This clonotype was seen more than once but under ten times. The gene calls are TRBV29-1 and TRBJ2-5; TRBD2 matches 10 bases. The CDR3 is made up of 16 amino acids. From germline, CDR1 is SQVTM and CDR2 ANQGSEA. The trim removed 5 bases at V and 5 bases at J, leaving 14 bases unmatched. The CDR3 reads CSVPSGSSGSVETQYF. The CDR3 nucleotides are TGCAGCGTTCCTTCTGGGTCTAGCGGGAGCGTCGAGACCCAGTACTTC.

CDR3 in amino acids: CASTHTNTGELFF. The CDR3 region has the DNA TGCGCCAGCACCCATACAAACACCGGGGAGCTGTTTTTT. The chain joins TRBV5-1 to TRBJ2-2; D not resolved. V was cut by 6 bases and J by 2 bases, with 8 bases left in between. There are 13 residues in the CDR3. Looked up from germline, CDR1 is SGHRS and CDR2 is YFSETQ.

V and J are TRBV7-8 and TRBJ2-1; D not resolved. The CDR3 totals 15 residues. Germline V gives CDR1 SGHVS, CDR2 FQNEAQ. The V end lost 5 bases, the J end lost 9 bases, and 20 bases lay between the germline ends. CDR3 DNA: TGTGCCAGCAGCCGAGGCCGACTCGAAGTTCGTGAGCAGTTCTTC. The encoded protein is CASSRGRLEVREQFF.

The chain joins TRBV18 to TRBJ2-1, with TRBD2 matching 10 bases. The junction had 6 bases not matched to a gene; V was cut back by 5 bases and J by 5 bases. There are 15 residues in the CDR3. Germline V gene data show CDR1 as KGHSH and CDR2 as LQKENI. The DNA for the CDR3 is TGTGCCAGCTCAGCCCCTAGCGGGAGTGACAATGAGCAGTTCTTC. Translated, it gives CASSAPSGSDNEQFF.

The table lists this clonotype with a few counts. V usage is TRBV12-3 or TRBV12-4 and J usage is TRBJ1-2; TRBD1 might be the D (6 bases). The CDR3 runs to 13 residues. V dropped 5 bases and J dropped 5 bases, with 12 bases sitting between them. The CDR3 protein is CASSVGQMYGYTF. CDR3 coding DNA: TGTGCCAGCAGTGTGGGACAAATGTATGGCTACACCTTC.

Many counts were recorded for this clonotype. This chain joins TRBV6-2 or TRBV6-3 and TRBJ1-1; a possible D gene is TRBD1 (6 bases). The V gene lost 6 bases and the J gene lost 1 base, with 12 bases spanning the gap. The CDR3 length is 14 residues. Germline values: CDR1 MNHEY, CDR2 SVGEGT. The DNA of the CDR3 is TGTGCCAGCAGCTTTCCACAGGGGAACACTGAAGCTTTCTTT. This sequence encodes CASSFPQGNTEAFF.

This clonotype appeared a few times. V and J are TRBV28 and TRBJ2-7; tentatively, D is TRBD1 (5 bases). Germline-derived CDR1 and CDR2 are MDHEN and SYDVKM. The CDR3 loop spans 14 amino acids. The V end was cut by 2 bases, the J end by 3 bases, with 11 bases between. The CDR3 reads CASSLPQAIYEQYF. The CDR3 DNA reads as TGTGCCAGCAGTTTACCACAGGCGATCTACGAGCAGTACTTC.

This chain joins TRBV7-2 and TRBJ2-7; 10 bases match TRBD2. CDR1 is SGHTA and CDR2 is FQGNSA in the germline V gene. The trim removed 5 bases at V and 5 bases at J, leaving 6 bases unmatched. This CDR3 region has 14 residues. CDR3 sequence reads: CASSISGRAHEQYF. The CDR3 bases are TGTGCCAGCAGCATAAGCGGGAGGGCCCACGAGCAGTACTTC.

The chain combines TRBV2 with TRBJ1-2; a possible D gene is TRBD1 (6 bases). Trimming took 0 bases from V and 3 from J, leaving 8 bases between them. Germline CDR1 and CDR2: SNHLY and FYNNEI. The CDR3 is made up of 14 amino acids. DNA of the CDR3: TGTGCCAGCAGTGAAGCTGAGGGGGACTATGGCTACACCTTC. Its protein product is CASSEAEGDYGYTF. The entire variable domain, with the rest obtained from reference TRBV2 and TRBJ1-2, is as follows: EPEVTQTPSHQVTQMGQEVILRCVPISNHLYFYWYRQILGQKVEFLVSFYNNEISEKSEIFDDQFSVERPDGSNFTLKIRSTKLEDSAMYFCASSEAEGDYGYTFGSGTRLTVV.

This clonotype has just a few counts. The chain couples TRBV18 to TRBJ2-1; tentative D call: TRBD2 (5 bases). Germline CDR1 is KGHSH and CDR2 is LQKENI. The V and J ends lost 2 bases and 1 base respectively, with 12 bases between them. The CDR3 extends over 16 amino acids. The CDR3 here is CASSPGLARSYNEQFF. The CDR3 DNA reads as TGTGCCAGCTCACCAGGTCTAGCTCGGTCCTACAATGAGCAGTTCTTC.

This clonotype was counted a few times. The J gene is TRBJ2-2, the V gene TRBV25-1; the D gene could be TRBD1 or TRBD2 (5 bases each). Germline lookup yields CDR1 MGHDK and CDR2 SYGVNS. Trimming cost V 6 bases and J 3 bases, with 11 bases left between them. The CDR3 covers 14 residues. CDR3 nucleotide sequence: TGTGCCAGCAGGGGCCGAGGGGACACCGGGGAGCTGTTTTTT. Protein sequence: CASRGRGDTGELFF.

Comment on this clonotype: Being one base from a much bigger clone, this may be a read error. The chain carries TRBV6-2 or TRBV6-3 and TRBJ2-2; a possible D gene is TRBD1 (5 bases). This CDR3 region has 13 residues. Germline V gene sequence: CDR1 MNHEY, CDR2 SVGEGT. Here the CDR3 reads CASSYSDTWELFF. DNA for the CDR3: TGTGCCAGCAGTTACTCGGACACCTGGGAGCTGTTTTTT.

This clonotype showed up just a few times. The chain joins TRBV2 to TRBJ2-1; no clear D. Between the trimmed V and J ends, which lost 8 bases and 6 bases, there was a span of 8 bases. This CDR3 is 11 amino acids long. In germline, CDR1 is SNHLY, CDR2 FYNNEI. CDR3 in DNA: TGTGCCAGCGAGTACACCAATGAGCAGTTCTTC. Translating it yields CASEYTNEQFF. Complete variable domain (other parts from reference TRBV2 and TRBJ2-1): EPEVTQTPSHQVTQMGQEVILRCVPISNHLYFYWYRQILGQKVEFLVSFYNNEISEKSEIFDDQFSVERPDGSNFTLKIRSTKLEDSAMYFCASEYTNEQFFGPGTRLTVL.

The chain recombines TRBV10-3 with TRBJ2-1; TRBD2 matches 8 bases. Trimming took 4 bases from V and 5 from J; bases not matched to a gene: 7. The CDR3 sequence is 15 residues long. Germline lookup yields CDR1 ENHRY and CDR2 SYGVKD. DNA for the CDR3: TGTGCCATCAGTGGGGTAGCGGGAACGAACAATGAGCAGTTCTTC. This translates into CAISGVAGTNNEQFF.

The rearrangement links TRBV6-4 to TRBJ1-1; 8 nucleotides line up with TRBD1. V shed 11 bases, J shed 0 bases, and the junction held 26 bases outside the gene matches. Germline V gene sequence: CDR1 MRHNA, CDR2 SNTAGT. The CDR3 length is 20 residues. The CDR3 DNA follows: TGTGCCGCGACCCATCCGCGAGACAAAAAGGACAGGGAGATGAACACTGAAGCTTTCTTT. Translating gives CAATHPRDKKDREMNTEAFF.

The chain employs TRBV29-1 and TRBJ2-3; D is undetermined. From germline, CDR1 is SQVTM and CDR2 ANQGSEA. CDR3 length equals 11 residues. V was cut by 4 bases and J by 4 bases, with 6 bases left in between. CDR3 sequence reads: CSVGKSDTQYF. Written as DNA, the CDR3 is TGCAGCGTTGGAAAGTCAGATACGCAGTATTTT.

The rearrangement joins TRBV28 to TRBJ2-7; 9 bases line up with TRBD2. The CDR3 totals 15 residues. Germline CDR1 MDHEN, CDR2 SYDVKM. J gave up 3 bases and V 5 bases, and 8 bases lay outside the gene matches. CDR3 bases: TGTGCCAGCAGTCCAACCCGACTAGCGGTCTACGAGCAGTACTTC. Amino acid sequence: CASSPTRLAVYEQYF.

The V gene is TRBV12-3 or TRBV12-4, the J gene TRBJ1-2; no reliable D call. The V and J ends lost 6 bases and 6 bases respectively, with 17 bases between them. The CDR3 extends over 14 amino acids. The CDR3 DNA reads as TGTGCCAGCAGCCCCTCTTCGGGGTATCATGGCTACACCTTC. Its translation: CASSPSSGYHGYTF.

At least ten counts were recorded for this clonotype. The rearrangement uses TRBV6-1 and TRBJ1-1; D unclear. Trimming stripped 1 base from V and 7 bases from J, with 10 bases between. From germline, CDR1 is MNHNS and CDR2 SASEGT. The CDR3 totals 13 residues. CDR3 nucleotide sequence: TGTGCCAGCAGTGAAGGGGCGGAGGTTGAAGCTTTCTTT. It translates to CASSEGAEVEAFF.